The entry below gives a single TCR beta chain sequence along with its context. These data are taken from a study of identifying expanded T cells in peripheral blood. TCRdb's copy holds only in-frame clones and misses some; the assay was immunoSEQ multiplex PCR. The repertoire holds 90,000 to 95,000 clones, with 88% as singletons. Material: blood. This clonotype was sampled from a person aged 18 to 70 in good health.

CDR3 residues: CASSPGAGANVLTF. The CDR3, as DNA: TGTGCCAGCAGCCCCGGGGCTGGGGCCAACGTCCTGACTTTC. The V and J genes are TRBV27 and TRBJ2-6, with TRBD2 as a possible D gene (5 bases). The CDR3 is made up of 14 amino acids. With 6 bases removed from V and 2 bases from J, the gap between germline ends came to 8 bases. Germline V CDR1 and CDR2: MNHEY, SMNVEV (reference sequence).